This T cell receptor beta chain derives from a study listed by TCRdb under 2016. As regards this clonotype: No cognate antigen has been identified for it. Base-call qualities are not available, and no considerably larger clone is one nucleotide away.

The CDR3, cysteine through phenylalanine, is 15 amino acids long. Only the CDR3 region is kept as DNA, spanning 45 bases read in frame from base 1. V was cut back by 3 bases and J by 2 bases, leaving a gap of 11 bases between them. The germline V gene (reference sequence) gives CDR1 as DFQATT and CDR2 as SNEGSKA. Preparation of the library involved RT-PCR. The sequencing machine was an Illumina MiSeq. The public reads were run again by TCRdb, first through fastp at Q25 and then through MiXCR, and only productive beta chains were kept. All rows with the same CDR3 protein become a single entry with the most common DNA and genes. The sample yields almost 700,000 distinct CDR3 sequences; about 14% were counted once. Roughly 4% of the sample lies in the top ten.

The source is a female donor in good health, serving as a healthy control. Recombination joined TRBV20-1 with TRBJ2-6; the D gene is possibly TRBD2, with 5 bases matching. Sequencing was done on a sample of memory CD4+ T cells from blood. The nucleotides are TGCAGTGCTAGTAACCAGGAGGCTGGGGCCAACGTCCTGACTTTC. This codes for CSASNQEAGANVLTF.